This T cell receptor beta chain is drawn from a study of cytomegalovirus exposure and HLA in healthy donors (dated by TCRdb to 2016 to 2017). With respect to the entire study: An earlier analysis of approximately 640 of the donors reported about 290 Gb of sequence data and more than 90 million unique TCR beta sequences from 150 million to 200 million T cells. Rather than drawing on any new phenotypic data, the later analysis identified candidate immune exposures from TCR beta sequences and the way those sequences occurred across donors. Both class I and class II loci were covered by HLA typing, at four-digit resolution. The study used immunosequencing to profile the T cell repertoires of several hundred subjects and linked those repertoires to cytomegalovirus serostatus. The genetic ancestry cluster associated with self-reported Caucasian donors included about 84% of the roughly 400 genotyped donors. A later analysis re-analyzed previously published TCR beta repertoires from 500 to 700 donors and added high-resolution HLA genotyping to study TCR occurrence patterns. Donor age, sex, ethnicity and CMV serostatus were collected together with the repertoire data. All discovery cohort repertoires had been generated on a single sequencing platform. Typing coverage differed by locus: A, B, C, DRB1 and DQB1 were typed in about 620-630 donors, DQA1 in 522, DPA1 in approximately 600, and DPB1 in about 450. Besides the first cohort of roughly 700 subjects, a separate validation cohort made up of around 120 different subjects was used. In an earlier analysis of 550 to 700 of the donors, high-throughput TCR beta sequencing was used to judge whether each TCR beta V gene segment behaved as functional or pseudogenic. To predict cytomegalovirus infection status, the study combined high-throughput TCR immunosequencing, statistical association of individual TCRs with disease status, and machine learning. A later genetic analysis used genome-wide SNP genotypes for about three fifths of the 666 donors, treating that subset as a discovery cohort. The aim of the study was to test whether cataloging public T cell receptors could identify signatures of past pathogen exposure. Several DR-DQ haplotypes were treated as single units for association and clustering because of strong linkage in the cohort. Across around 400 genotyped donors of the cohort, an average of about 220,000 unique TCR beta nucleotide sequences per donor were sequenced, and roughly a sixth of those sequences were non-productive. About 280 gigabases of sequencing data and 75 million to 85 million unique TCR sequences made up an early release that covered approximately 620 HLA-typed donors.

The cohort comprised some 680 healthy bone marrow donors. At the time of sampling, all cohort members were nominally healthy, though unrecorded immune exposures were likely present. The donor tested CMV seropositive and was one of the 289 seropositive cohort members. Each donor provided a peripheral blood sample, and peripheral blood mononuclear cells were used for TCR beta sequencing. The Qiagen DNeasy Blood Extraction Kit was used to extract genomic DNA from the blood cell samples. CDR1 is given as MNHNY and CDR2 as SVGAGI, both from the germline V gene (reference sequence). The CDR3 covers 12 residues, taking in both the cysteine and the phenylalanine. This entry keeps only the CDR3 DNA: 36 bases, framed from base 1. V loses 5 bases, J loses 9 bases, and the germline ends lie 8 bases apart. On the study overall, not on this receptor specifically: The study listed 150 to 200 TCR beta chains as associated with cytomegalovirus. In an earlier analysis of under 600 of the donors, most TCR beta V segments were observed in productive rearrangements about 90% or about 30% of the time, broadly matching IMGT annotations. A later genetic analysis reported fewer N-insertions in productive TCRs among donors in an Asian-associated ancestry cluster than the 666-donor mean. In vitro tests confirmed that a few of the cytomegalovirus-associated TCR beta chains recognize cytomegalovirus antigens. The classifier was reported to diagnose cytomegalovirus status with high specificity and sensitivity in both the original and validation cohorts. Because some donors lacked HLA typing at each locus, the association tests relied only on the typed subset. In a later analysis, most CMV-associated TCR beta chains were found to appear HLA-restricted, with HLA associations seemingly driven largely by CMV exposure. A further reported finding was that TCR beta sequences accurately predicted the HLA-A and HLA-B alleles for most subjects in the first cohort. Linkage disequilibrium might explain the correlated functional status among segregating V segments, but an unknown experimental factor could not be ruled out. A later genetic analysis associated a missense DCLRE1C variant with V-gene and J-gene trimming of TCR beta chains, and an independent cohort replicated the association. The authors suggested that the approach could potentially be generalized to other disease states and immunological phenotypes. Because counts were too low, around 18 rarely observed V segments, including chromosome 9 orphons, were left out of the earlier analysis of 587 of the donors. At a false discovery rate of 0.05, a later analysis linked under 20,000 TCR beta sequences to specific HLA alleles. Most TCR sequences were seen in very few donors, while some public TCRs were found in many individuals. In a later analysis, HLA-associated TCR beta chains were found to be more clonally expanded and to have lower generation probabilities than equally common non-associated chains. The cohort was sequenced for TCR beta chains only, and without alpha or paired-chain data the features that could be detected were limited. A cluster of highly shared sequence variants was judged likely to represent a technical artifact of the sequencing pipeline. For the cohort, immune exposure information was limited to CMV serostatus. Presence/absence analyses assumed roughly uniform sequencing depth across donors, an assumption that may not hold. A later analysis found that TCR association rates varied across HLA loci, with DRB1 alleles showing the most associated TCRs and HLA-C alleles the fewest. A later analysis reported that several top co-occurrence clusters appeared linked to parvovirus B19, influenza, CMV and Epstein-Barr virus. Some IMGT-functional V segments, including TRBV6-2 and TRBV6-3, could not be told apart with the 87-base-pair reads, so those segments were excluded. Assigning TCR associations to individual alleles was difficult when HLA alleles, especially DR and DQ, strongly co-occurred.

The receptor library was made with the immunoSEQ multiplex PCR assay. For the multiplex PCR, a mixture combining 60 forward primers for TCR Vbeta segments and 13 reverse primers for TCR Jbeta segments was used. Amplification of the CDR3 region of rearranged TCR beta genes was performed with a multiplex PCR assay on genomic DNA. Amplified TCR beta libraries were sequenced as 87-base-pair reads on the Illumina HiSeq System. In the paper's pipeline: In a later analysis, approximately 74 million unique TCR beta chains were counted across the 690 or so repertoires, and roughly 10 million of these chains were shared by at least two donors. Raw reads were error-corrected and collapsed into unique sequences by a nearest-neighbor algorithm in which closely related sequences were merged to remove PCR and sequencing errors. Alignment of CDR3 sequences to IMGT reference sequences was used to assign V, D and J gene segments. For a sequence to be retained, a match of at least six nucleotides to both a V gene segment and a J gene segment was required. Rearrangements were called productive when the CDR3 lacked stop codons and stayed in frame with V and J; all others were non-productive. CDR3 was defined according to IMGT convention as the region running from the second conserved V-encoded cysteine to the conserved J-encoded phenylalanine. In an earlier analysis of more than 550 of the donors, sequences lacking an unambiguous match to a single V gene segment were excluded. In an earlier analysis of almost 600 of the donors, a V segment was called functional when productive rearrangements were above 56.7%, and segregating when the standard deviation between donors exceeded 5%. A statistical classification framework was built to diagnose cytomegalovirus status from the catalog of TCR beta chain sequences. In a later analysis, TCR nucleotide sequences were compared against IMGT/GENE-DB human TR gene sequences so that V and J genes could be assigned. Using the TCRdist pipeline, a later analysis assigned CDR3 sequences along with most-parsimonious VDJ recombination scenarios. A later analysis defined each TCR beta chain by its CDR3 amino acid sequence plus V-gene family, and excluded reads lacking a unique V-gene family. In a later analysis, a few hundred highly shared, low-generation-probability nucleotide sequences were removed to address suspected cross-contamination and a sequencing artifact. A later analysis calculated a clonal expansion index for each public chain from normalized within-repertoire ranks of inferred template counts. Generation probabilities in a later analysis came from a VDJ recombination model fitted to out-of-frame rearrangements, and those results were checked against IGoR. A later analysis scored TCR-TCR, TCR-HLA and TCR-CMV co-occurrence with hypergeometric tests, applying a repertoire-size bias correction to TCR pairs. False discovery rates were estimated in a later analysis by permuting HLA or CMV assignments 20 times. In a later analysis, co-occurring TCRs were grouped with DBSCAN, and TCRdist sequence similarity was added when clustering was performed within HLA-allele-positive subsets. Co-occurrence clustering excluded repertoires with fewer than 30,000 or more than 120,000 public chains, plus five with anomalous nucleotide sharing. Sourced from immuneACCESS, this table was stored by TCRdb with only in-frame sequences that have V and J called. A share of the clones is absent; for the studies checked, an unresolved V gene accounts for under half, and the remainder has no known explanation. V and J calls plus clone size are reproduced from that table; the DNA served to infer D and trimming. Here the sample has around 200,000 clones; around 83% occur a single time. 9.5% to 13% of the sample belongs to the ten largest clones.

As regards this clone: There is no known antigen for this receptor. There are no base qualities to consult, and no much larger clone falls within one base.

The clonotype was recovered from a woman in her fifties or sixties in good health and CMV-seropositive. This receptor chain uses TRBV6-6 and TRBJ1-6, with the D gene uncertain. Material for sequencing was PBMCs. CDR3 reads: CASSMTGSPLHF. The nucleotide sequence is TGTGCCAGCAGTATGACGGGTTCACCCCTCCACTTT.